The 26 T cell receptor beta chains in this list originate from one sample, sequenced in a study of blood T cell repertoires in COVID-19. Measured with immunoSEQ multiplex PCR; TCRdb has only the in-frame clones, and not every one. The sample lists approximately 200,000 clones, about nine tenths occurring once. The sequenced sample was PBMCs or T cells enriched from blood (not recorded which). Receptors originate from a young woman who had recovered from COVID-19.

The chain employs TRBV4-3 and TRBJ2-1, with 12 bases lining up with TRBD2. Germline values: CDR1 LGHNA, CDR2 YSLEER. V dropped 0 bases and J dropped 8; count of bases not matched to a gene: 8. The CDR3 is 17 amino acids. The CDR3 is CASSQDMASGRADEQFF. In DNA, the CDR3 is TGCGCCAGCAGCCAAGATATGGCTAGCGGGAGGGCGGATGAGCAGTTCTTC.

The chain joins TRBV7-6 to TRBJ2-7; D is uncertain. V was cut by 5 bases and J by 3 bases, with 5 bases left in between. This CDR3 region has 11 residues. Per the germline V gene, CDR1 is SGHVS and CDR2 is FNYEAQ. The CDR3 sequence: CASSLNYEQYF. CDR3 DNA sequence: TGTGCCAGCAGCCTTAACTACGAGCAGTACTTC. The whole variable domain, filled in from reference TRBV7-6 and TRBJ2-7, reads GAGVSQSPRYKVTKRGQDVALRCDPISGHVSLYWYRQALGQGPEFLTYFNYEAQQDKSGLPNDRFSAERPEGSISTLTIQRTEQRDSAMYRCASSLNYEQYFGPGTRLTVT.

The chain carries TRBV9 and TRBJ2-5; TRBD1 matches at 10 bases. Trimming took 0 bases from V and 4 from J; bases not matched to a gene: 3. This CDR3 is built from 15 residues. Germline CDR1 SGDLS, CDR2 YYNGEE. CDR3 residues: CASSVGGTGVETQYF. Written as DNA, the CDR3 is TGTGCCAGCAGCGTAGGAGGGACAGGGGTAGAGACCCAGTACTTC.

This sequence joins TRBV24-1 and TRBJ2-1, with a possible D match to TRBD2 (5 bases). Trimming shortened V by 4 bases and J by 4 bases, and 16 bases separated the two germline ends. The CDR3 covers 16 residues. Germline V lookup: CDR1 KGHDR, CDR2 SFDVKD. For the CDR3, the DNA is TGTGCCACCAGTGAAGCGCCATCGGGGTTTTACAATGAGCAGTTCTTC. It specifies CATSEAPSGFYNEQFF.

V is TRBV13 and J is TRBJ2-7; 8 bases match TRBD2. The CDR3 loop spans 13 amino acids. Germline V gives CDR1 PRHDT, CDR2 FYEKMQ (reference sequence). The V and J ends lost 5 bases and 4 bases, in that order; junction bases with no gene match: 4. CDR3 sequence: CASSTGGLYEQYF. CDR3 in DNA: TGTGCCAGCAGCACGGGGGGGCTGTACGAGCAGTACTTC.

V and J are TRBV5-1 and TRBJ2-3; TRBD1 aligns across 10 bases. V shed 5 bases, J shed 2 bases, and the junction held 5 bases outside the gene matches. The CDR3 runs to 15 residues. Per germline, CDR1 SGHRS and CDR2 YFSETQ. The chain's CDR3 is CASSPDRGVTDTQYF. CDR3 sequence (DNA): TGCGCCAGCAGTCCGGACAGGGGGGTCACAGATACGCAGTATTTT.

V gene TRBV12-2 combines with J gene TRBJ1-3. TRBV12-2 is labeled a pseudogene. This CDR3 comprises 19 residues. The CDR3 here is CASRSEGLDPMTSGNTIYF. The DNA for the CDR3 is TGTGCAAGTCGCTCCGAGGGACTAGATCCTATGACTTCTGGAAACACCATATATTTT.

The chain joins TRBV6-5 to TRBJ2-2; D perhaps matches TRBD1 (6 bases). In germline, CDR1 is MNHEY, CDR2 SVGAGI. V lost 6 bases and J lost 2, with 13 bases in between. The CDR3 is 15 residues long. The CDR3 reads CASSGTGQNTGELFF. The CDR3 DNA reads TGTGCCAGCAGCGGCACGGGACAAAACACCGGGGAGCTGTTTTTT.

The chain has TRBV19 and TRBJ2-5; D might be TRBD1 (6 bases). The CDR3 has 15 amino acids. The germline V gene has CDR1 LNHDA and CDR2 SQIVND (reference sequence). V lost 4 bases to trimming and J lost 0 bases, with 12 bases between them. The CDR3 sequence: CASSKRQDHQETQYF. CDR3 DNA sequence: TGTGCCAGTAGTAAGCGACAGGACCACCAAGAGACCCAGTACTTC.

V and J are TRBV5-1 and TRBJ2-2; 9 nucleotides line up with TRBD1. Losses at the gene ends were 2 bases for V and 5 bases for J; bases not matched to a gene: 4. Germline assignment: CDR1 SGHRS and CDR2 YFSETQ. The CDR3 runs to 15 residues. The CDR3 DNA is TGCGCCAGCAGCTTATCACAGGGGGCGACCGGGGAGCTGTTTTTT. The encoded protein is CASSLSQGATGELFF.

Only one count was recorded for this clone. The V and J genes are TRBV7-2 and TRBJ1-2; no clear D. The germline V gene has CDR1 SGHTA and CDR2 FQGNSA. The CDR3 spans 15 residues. V was pared by 1 base and J by 8 bases, with 17 bases between. The CDR3 protein is CASSLGEGIYGGYTF. The CDR3 DNA reads as TGTGCCAGCAGCTTAGGTGAGGGAATCTACGGCGGCTACACCTTC.

The rearrangement links TRBV3-1 (or the pseudogene TRBV3-2) to TRBJ2-7; 7 bases align to TRBD1. The CDR3 spans 14 residues. Unmatched junction bases numbered 10, after V lost 6 bases and J lost 5 bases. Per the germline V gene, CDR1 is LGHDT and CDR2 is YNNKEL (reference sequence). This CDR3 is CASSHGDRVDEQYF. The CDR3, as DNA: TGTGCCAGCAGTCACGGAGACAGGGTCGACGAGCAGTACTTC.

This clone was picked up a small number of times. The rearrangement uses TRBV6-4 and TRBJ2-1; 9 nucleotides agree with TRBD1. J lost 1 base, V lost 3 bases, and 4 bases had no gene match. The CDR3 totals 16 residues. Germline CDR1 MRHNA, CDR2 SNTAGT. CDR3 nucleotide sequence: TGTGCCAGCAGTGAGAGGGACAGGGCATCCTACAATGAGCAGTTCTTC. Protein: CASSERDRASYNEQFF.

The rearrangement links TRBV29-1 to TRBJ1-6, with TRBD1 matching 9 bases. The CDR3 has 15 amino acids. The J segment lost 8 bases and the V segment lost 4 bases, leaving 9 bases of the junction unmatched. The germline V gene has CDR1 SQVTM and CDR2 ANQGSEA. CDR3 in DNA: TGCAGCGTTGCCCCCACAGGGGGCTCGGATTCACCCCTCCACTTT. It yields the protein CSVAPTGGSDSPLHF. Using reference TRBV29-1 and TRBJ1-6 for the parts outside the CDR3, the full variable domain is SAVISQKPSRDICQRGTSLTIQCQVDSQVTMMFWYRQQPGQSLTLIATANQGSEATYESGFVIDKFPISRPNLTFSTLTVSNMSPEDSSIYLCSVAPTGGSDSPLHFGNGTRLTVT.

V and J are TRBV6-5 and TRBJ2-7; TRBD1 matches at 7 bases. This CDR3 has 15 residues. From germline, CDR1 is MNHEY and CDR2 SVGAGI. V trimming: 4 bases; J trimming: 3 bases; junction bases outside the gene matches: 9. In DNA form, the CDR3 reads TGTGCCAGCAGTTTATCAGGGGGTAACCTCTACGAGCAGTACTTC. This codes for CASSLSGGNLYEQYF.

This chain connects TRBV11-2 to TRBJ1-2; 7 nucleotides agree with TRBD1. There are 15 residues in the CDR3. CDR1 is SGHAT, CDR2 FQNNGV, per germline. Losses at the gene ends were 5 bases for V and 3 bases for J; bases not matched to a gene: 9. The CDR3 DNA is TGTGCCAGCAGCCGGAACAGGGGCCAAGACTATGGCTACACCTTC. Encoded protein: CASSRNRGQDYGYTF. Combining the CDR3 with reference TRBV11-2 and TRBJ1-2 gives the whole variable domain EAGVAQSPRYKIIEKRQSVAFWCNPISGHATLYWYQQILGQGPKLLIQFQNNGVVDDSQLPKDRFSAERLKGVDSTLKIQPAKLEDSAVYLCASSRNRGQDYGYTFGSGTRLTVV.

The genes are TRBV4-2 and TRBJ1-5; D possibly corresponds to TRBD1 (5 bases). V lost 0 bases and J 2 bases, leaving 11 bases between the germline ends. CDR1 and CDR2 from the germline V gene are LGHNA and YNFKEQ. The CDR3 runs 16 residues. The DNA of the CDR3 is TGTGCCAGCAGCCAAGAGCCGGACACCCGCAATCAGCCCCAGCATTTT. It specifies CASSQEPDTRNQPQHF.

The V call is TRBV27, the J call TRBJ1-5, with D possibly TRBD1 on 6 matching bases. This CDR3 region has 14 residues. CDR1 MNHEY and CDR2 SMNVEV come from the germline V gene (reference sequence). V was trimmed by 5 bases and J by 3 bases, leaving 11 bases between them. CDR3: CASSPDSHNQPQHF. In DNA, the CDR3 is TGTGCCAGCAGTCCGGACAGCCACAATCAGCCCCAGCATTTT.

The chain combines TRBV7-2 with TRBJ1-1; D is possibly TRBD1 (5 bases). The length of the CDR3 is 16 residues. Trimming shortened V by 1 base and J by 2 bases, and 14 bases separated the two germline ends. Per germline, CDR1 SGHTA and CDR2 FQGNSA. CDR3 nucleotide sequence: TGTGCCAGCAGCTTAGTGTTGGCAGGGAAAAACACTGAAGCTTTCTTT. Its translation is CASSLVLAGKNTEAFF.

The chain employs TRBV15 and TRBJ2-7, with D perhaps matching TRBD1 (5 bases). CDR3 size: 13 residues. Germline values: CDR1 LNHNV, CDR2 YYDKDF (reference sequence). V shed 4 bases and J shed 5 bases, with 12 bases lying between them. The CDR3 region has the DNA TGTGCCACCAGCATTGACAGTTTCGACGAGCAGTACTTC. Translated, it gives CATSIDSFDEQYF.

V usage is TRBV29-1 and J usage is TRBJ2-3; a possible D gene is TRBD2 (6 bases). This CDR3 comprises 15 residues. V lost 6 bases and J lost 1, with 17 bases in between. Germline V gives CDR1 SQVTM, CDR2 ANQGSEA. This CDR3 is CSVGGGARRTDTQYF. The CDR3, as DNA: TGCAGCGTCGGAGGAGGGGCCCGCCGCACAGATACGCAGTATTTT.

The chain recombines TRBV11-3 with TRBJ1-3, with 9 nucleotides matching TRBD1. V trimming: 11 bases; J trimming: 4 bases; junction bases outside the gene matches: 12. Per the germline V gene, CDR1 is SGHNT and CDR2 is YENEEA. The CDR3 loop spans 15 amino acids. The CDR3 bases are TGTGCCTCGTCCGAAAGGACAGGGGTCGGAAACACCATATATTTT. This translates into CASSERTGVGNTIYF.

The chain uses TRBV6-6 and TRBJ2-7; 9 bases are a match to TRBD2. The CDR3 length is 14 residues. The J segment lost 5 bases and the V segment lost 5 bases, leaving 7 bases of the junction unmatched. Germline V gives CDR1 MNHNY, CDR2 SVGAGI (reference sequence). The CDR3 DNA reads as TGTGCCAGCAGTCCCACCCGGACTAGCGACGAGCAGTACTTC. Amino acids: CASSPTRTSDEQYF.

This clone showed up just once. The CDR3 here is CASSLATGAGDTQYF. CDR3 nucleotide sequence: TGCGCCAGCAGCTTGGCCACAGGGGCTGGAGATACGCAGTATTTT. The J gene is TRBJ2-3, the V gene TRBV5-1, with 7 bases that match TRBD1. CDR1 is SGHRS, CDR2 YFSETQ, per germline. V trimming: 0 bases; J trimming: 5 bases; junction bases outside the gene matches: 6. The CDR3 runs 15 residues.

CDR3 amino acids: CASSLVEADEYF. In DNA form, the CDR3 reads TGCGCCAGCAGCTTGGTAGAGGCCGACGAGTACTTC. This chain joins TRBV5-1 and TRBJ2-5; the D is unclear. CDR1 and CDR2 (germline): SGHRS, YFSETQ. The CDR3 contains 12 residues. The V end lost 0 bases, the J end lost 12 bases, and 12 bases lay between the germline ends.

The J gene is TRBJ1-3, the V gene TRBV6-5; D ambiguous. This CDR3 comprises 15 residues. Germline V gives CDR1 MNHEY, CDR2 SVGAGI. Trimming shortened V by 7 bases and J by 0 bases, and 13 bases separated the two germline ends. The DNA for the CDR3 is TGTGCCAGCACCAAAGCCTGGAGCTCTGGAAACACCATATATTTT. It encodes CASTKAWSSGNTIYF.